Below are 9 T cell receptor beta chains sequenced from a single sample in a study of OX40 agonist ivuxolimab in advanced cancers. Sequencing was performed with immunoSEQ multiplex PCR; in TCRdb, only in-frame clones are kept and a portion is missing. The sample carries some 50,000 clones, about 80% recorded once. The sequencing used CD4+ or CD8+ T cells sorted from blood, collected in a trial of the OX40 agonist ivuxolimab. All receptors come from an adult with an advanced solid tumor such as melanoma, head and neck, liver or kidney cancer.

This clone was seen a handful of times. The chain employs TRBV6-5 and TRBJ1-2; D might be TRBD1 (6 bases). Germline V gives CDR1 MNHEY, CDR2 SVGAGI. The V gene lost 6 bases and the J gene lost 4 bases, with 6 bases spanning the gap. CDR3 length: 11 residues. The CDR3 DNA reads TGTGCCAGCAGACAGGGCTATGGCTACACCTTC. This gives the protein CASRQGYGYTF.

The chain combines TRBV7-9 with TRBJ2-3; D gene uncertain. Germline CDR1 is SEHNR and CDR2 is FQNEAQ (reference sequence). Trimming removed 4 bases at V and 6 bases at J, with 5 bases between. This CDR3 is built from 11 residues. The CDR3 nucleotides read TGTGCCAGCAGCTCCCCGGATACGCAGTATTTT. This gives the protein CASSSPDTQYF.

The V gene is TRBV7-2, the J gene TRBJ2-5, with D possibly being TRBD1 or TRBD2 (6 bases each). CDR1 SGHTA and CDR2 FQGNSA come from the germline V gene. Deletions cut 5 bases from V and 2 bases from J, with 12 bases between. The CDR3 runs to 14 residues. CDR3 in DNA: TGTGCCAGCAGCCTCCAAGGGGGGCAAGAGACCCAGTACTTC. Translating gives CASSLQGGQETQYF.

The chain carries TRBV15 and TRBJ1-2; D is unresolved. From germline, CDR1 is LNHNV and CDR2 YYDKDF (reference sequence). This CDR3 spans 13 amino acids. Trimming removed 5 bases from V and 7 bases from J, with 14 bases in between. The CDR3 spells CATSPGRNSGYTF. CDR3 DNA sequence: TGTGCCACCAGCCCAGGACGGAATTCTGGCTACACCTTC.

The J gene is TRBJ1-4, the V gene TRBV30; 9 bases are shared with TRBD1. Germline lookup yields CDR1 GTSNPN and CDR2 SVGIG (reference sequence). V lost 5 bases and J lost 7; bases outside the gene matches: 5. This CDR3 has 13 amino acids. The CDR3 region is CAWAGTGREKLFF. Here the CDR3 DNA reads TGTGCCTGGGCCGGGACAGGGCGTGAAAAACTGTTTTTT.

This clone was observed a few times. V gene TRBV10-2 combines with J gene TRBJ2-2, with D perhaps TRBD2 (5 bases). CDR3 length equals 13 residues. The germline CDR1 and CDR2 sequences are WSHSY and SAAADI. V lost 4 bases to trimming and J lost 6 bases, with 9 bases between them. The chain's CDR3 is CASSGPGSGELFF. In nucleotides, the CDR3 is TGCGCCAGCAGTGGGCCGGGGTCCGGGGAGCTGTTTTTT.

For the CDR3, the DNA is TGTGCCAGCACCCGCAGCACGGAGACCCAGTACTTC. It yields the protein CASTRSTETQYF. The chain carries TRBV2 and TRBJ2-5, with D unresolved. This CDR3 has 12 residues. The V gene's germline CDR1 is SNHLY and CDR2 FYNNEI. V shed 7 bases and J shed 5 bases, with 11 bases lying between them.

This chain connects TRBV2 to TRBJ2-7; 14 bases fit TRBD2. The CDR3 covers 16 residues. CDR1 is SNHLY and CDR2 is FYNNEI in the germline V gene. V was pared by 4 bases and J by 4 bases, with 6 bases of the junction left unmatched. The CDR3 here is CASSATSGRALYEQYF. DNA for the CDR3: TGTGCCAGCAGTGCGACTAGCGGGAGGGCCCTGTACGAGCAGTACTTC.

The chain employs TRBV30 and TRBJ2-7, with 12 bases matching TRBD2. The V gene end was trimmed by 2 bases and the J gene end by 4 bases; junction bases not matched to a gene: 6. Germline V CDR1 and CDR2: GTSNPN, SVGIG (reference sequence). The length of the CDR3 is 15 residues. As DNA, the CDR3 is TGTGCCTGGAGTACCGGGACTAGCGGGTTGTACGAGCAGTACTTC. Translating gives CAWSTGTSGLYEQYF.